A single TCR beta chain is shown here with its context. The antigen is unknown. The CDR3 consists of 11 residues. Trimming removed 5 bases at V and 3 bases at J, with 8 bases between. Germline CDR1 is SQVTM and CDR2 is ANQGSEA. This specimen comes from a study of vaccination and CD4 T cells after COVID-19. Study background: Six males and four females, two of them Hispanic, were enrolled as convalescents. Study-wide results and caveats: Spike mono-reactivity was evident in 304 of the 307 vaccine-specific clones derived from convalescent patients.

The Oncomine TCR Beta short-read assay generated sequence data from the DNA of cultured CD4+ T cells. TCRdb reprocessed the PCR reads with MiXCR, giving one entry per CDR3 protein. The sample includes approximately 15,000 distinct CDR3 sequences, approximately 52% of them seen just once. Treatment meaning: approximately 9-day PBMC culture with coronavirus spike peptide pools or control peptides (ViraFEST assay). The culture of some 2.1 million PBMCs per well included 8.5 to 10 IU/ml IL-2 and roughly 10 ug/ml peptide pools. Negative selection was the method that isolated CD4+ T cells after 10 days of culture.

The rearrangement uses TRBV29-1 and TRBJ2-7; D uncertain. Sequenced: CD4+ T cells from blood, cultured in vitro. The receptor's source is a human donor who had recovered from COVID-19. In nucleotides, the CDR3 is TGCAGCGTTACCCTAGGCTACGAGCAGTACTTC. This sequence encodes CSVTLGYEQYF.